A single T cell receptor (beta chain) is shown here with its context. No antigen is known for it. Base-call qualities are not available, and no considerably larger clone is one nucleotide away. The data were taken from a study of cytomegalovirus exposure and HLA in healthy donors (TCRdb year 2017). Regarding the research as a whole: According to an earlier analysis of a few hundred of the donors, some 180 million T cells yielded 117 million unique TCR beta sequences and approximately 280 Gb of sequence data. A later analysis re-examined previously published TCR beta repertoires from 600 to 700 donors and added high-resolution HLA genotyping to investigate patterns of TCR occurrence. Donor age, sex, ethnicity and CMV serostatus were collected together with the repertoire data. Both class I and class II loci were covered by HLA typing, at four-digit resolution. The number of typed donors differed by locus: 629-630 for A, B, C, DRB1 and DQB1; approximately 520 for DQA1; some 590 for DPA1; and 450 to 480 for DPB1. An early release that covered approximately 600 HLA-typed donors contained about 300 gigabases of sequencing data and around 85 million unique TCR sequences. The aim of the study was to test whether cataloging public T cell receptors could identify signatures of past pathogen exposure. Among some 400 genotyped donors of the cohort, an average of about 240,000 unique TCR beta nucleotide sequences were sequenced per donor, roughly 20% of them non-productive. The study used immunosequencing to profile the T cell repertoires of approximately 630 subjects and linked those repertoires to cytomegalovirus serostatus. Of the approximately 400 genotyped donors, 65% to 90% fell in the genetic ancestry cluster associated with self-reported Caucasian donors. Because of strong linkage in the cohort, five DR-DQ haplotypes were treated as single units for association and clustering. Genome-wide SNP genotypes for about 60% of the 666 donors were used in a later genetic analysis, which treated that subset as a discovery cohort. In the later analysis, no new phenotypic data were used to find candidate immune exposures; instead, reliance was placed on TCR beta sequences and their occurrence across donors. In an earlier analysis of 587 of the donors, high-throughput TCR beta sequencing was used to judge whether each TCR beta V gene segment behaved as functional or pseudogenic. Every discovery cohort repertoire had been produced on one sequencing platform. High-throughput TCR immunosequencing, statistical association of individual TCRs with disease status, and machine learning were combined to predict cytomegalovirus infection status. Along with the approximately 670-subject first cohort, a separate validation cohort of some 130 different subjects was used.

In total, around 600 healthy bone marrow donors made up the cohort. At the time of sampling, every cohort member was nominally healthy, though immune exposures that went unrecorded were likely present. The donor was CMV seropositive and belonged to the group of 250 to 300 seropositive cohort members. Each donor provided a peripheral blood sample, and peripheral blood mononuclear cells were used for TCR beta sequencing. The Qiagen DNeasy Blood Extraction Kit was used to extract genomic DNA from the blood cell samples. The method was the immunoSEQ multiplex PCR assay. For the multiplex PCR, a mixture combining 60 forward primers for TCR Vbeta segments and 13 reverse primers for TCR Jbeta segments was used. Amplification of the CDR3 region of rearranged TCR beta genes was performed with a multiplex PCR assay on genomic DNA. The amplified TCR beta libraries were sequenced on the Illumina HiSeq System as 87-base-pair reads. Regarding the original processing steps: Across the roughly 640 repertoires, a later analysis counted some 80 million unique TCR beta chains, around 11 million of which were shared by at least two donors. A nearest-neighbor algorithm error-corrected the raw reads and collapsed the reads into unique sequences, merging closely related sequences to remove PCR and sequencing errors. To assign V, D and J gene segments, CDR3 sequences were aligned to IMGT reference sequences. For a sequence to be retained, a match of at least six nucleotides to both a V gene segment and a J gene segment was required. Rearrangements were classified as productive when the CDR3 lacked stop codons and remained in frame with V and J, and all other rearrangements were classified as non-productive. Following IMGT convention, CDR3 was defined as the stretch from the second conserved V-encoded cysteine to the conserved J-encoded phenylalanine. The earlier analysis of some 550 of the donors excluded any sequence lacking an unambiguous match to a single V gene segment. In an earlier analysis of 587 of the donors, a V segment was called functional when productive rearrangements were above 56.7%, and segregating when the standard deviation between donors exceeded 5%. To diagnose cytomegalovirus status from the catalog of TCR beta chain sequences, a statistical classification framework was built. In a later analysis, V and J genes were assigned by comparing TCR nucleotide sequences against IMGT/GENE-DB human TR gene sequences. A later analysis assigned CDR3 sequences and most-parsimonious VDJ recombination scenarios with the TCRdist pipeline. In a later analysis, every TCR beta chain was defined by the combination of its CDR3 amino acid sequence and its V-gene family, and reads without a unique V-gene family were dropped. In a later analysis, 450 to 600 highly shared, low-generation-probability nucleotide sequences were removed to address suspected cross-contamination and a sequencing artifact. In a later analysis, a clonal expansion index was calculated for each public chain from normalized within-repertoire ranks of inferred template counts. In a later analysis, generation probabilities were computed with a VDJ recombination model fitted to out-of-frame rearrangements, and the resulting probabilities were checked against IGoR. Hypergeometric tests were used in a later analysis to score TCR-TCR, TCR-HLA and TCR-CMV co-occurrence, with a repertoire-size bias correction applied to the TCR pairs. In a later analysis, false discovery rates were estimated by permuting HLA or CMV assignments 20 times. A later analysis grouped co-occurring TCRs with DBSCAN, adding TCRdist sequence similarity when clustering within HLA-allele-positive subsets. Repertoires with fewer than 30,000 or more than 120,000 public chains, plus five repertoires with anomalous nucleotide sharing, were excluded from co-occurrence clustering. This immuneACCESS table, as held by TCRdb, lists in-frame sequences with V and J called but not all clones. Of the missing ones, under half trace to an unresolved V gene in checked studies; the others have no known cause. The V and J calls and clone size are taken from that table; D and trimming were inferred from the DNA. For this sample the table gives 93,000 or so clones, of which roughly four fifths were detected only once. The top ten clonotypes cover roughly 5.9% of the sample.

The study at large found these results: Because HLA typing was unavailable for some donors at each locus, only the typed subset was used in association tests. According to a later analysis, parvovirus B19, influenza, CMV and Epstein-Barr virus appeared linked to several top co-occurrence clusters. When HLA alleles, especially DR and DQ, strongly co-occurred, TCR associations were difficult to assign to individual alleles. In a later analysis, TCR association rates were found to vary across HLA loci, with the most associated TCRs seen for DRB1 alleles and the fewest for HLA-C alleles. Cytomegalovirus status was reported to be diagnosed by the classifier with high specificity and sensitivity in both the original and validation cohorts. According to a later genetic analysis, donors in an Asian-associated ancestry cluster had fewer N-insertions in productive TCRs than the roughly 700-donor mean. Compared with equally common non-associated chains, HLA-associated TCR beta chains in a later analysis were more clonally expanded and had lower generation probabilities. For the cohort, immune exposure information was limited to CMV serostatus. Only TCR beta chains were sequenced in this cohort, and the absence of alpha or paired-chain data limited detectable features. A further reported finding was that TCR beta sequences accurately predicted the HLA-A and HLA-B alleles for most subjects in the first cohort. According to the authors, the approach could potentially be generalized to other disease states and immunological phenotypes. A later analysis associated 15,000 to 20,000 TCR beta sequences with specific HLA alleles at a false discovery rate of 0.05. A later analysis found that most CMV-associated TCR beta chains appeared HLA-restricted, with HLA associations seemingly driven largely by CMV exposure. The earlier analysis of a few hundred of the donors excluded around 17 rarely observed V segments, including chromosome 9 orphons, because counts were too low. A later genetic analysis associated a missense DCLRE1C variant with V-gene and J-gene trimming of TCR beta chains, and an independent cohort replicated the association. A cluster of highly shared sequence variants was judged likely to be a technical artifact of the sequencing pipeline. Presence/absence analyses assumed roughly uniform sequencing depth across donors, an assumption that may not hold. In vitro tests confirmed that a few of the cytomegalovirus-associated TCR beta chains recognize cytomegalovirus antigens. Correlated functional status among segregating V segments might reflect linkage disequilibrium, but an unknown experimental factor could not be ruled out. The study listed 150 to 200 TCR beta chains as associated with cytomegalovirus. While some public TCRs were present in many individuals, most TCR sequences turned up only very rarely across donors. In an earlier analysis of more than 500 of the donors, most TCR beta V segments appeared in productive rearrangements about 90% or about 30% of the time, broadly matching IMGT annotations.

This receptor was obtained from a woman in her late teens or twenties in good health and CMV-seropositive. Sequencing input: PBMCs.

The DNA is as follows: TGTGCCAGCAGCGTAGACGCAGGGGTCACAGGAGAGACCCAGTACTTC. Translated, it gives CASSVDAGVTGETQYF. The receptor chain draws on TRBV9 and TRBJ2-5, and the D gene may be TRBD1, 6 bases matching. The cysteine opens and the phenylalanine closes a CDR3 of 16 amino acids. Kept here is only the CDR3 DNA, which spans 48 bases and is read in frame from base 1. Trimming removed 0 bases from V and 4 bases from J, leaving 16 bases between the germline ends. Looking up the germline V gene yields CDR1 SGDLS and CDR2 YYNGEE.